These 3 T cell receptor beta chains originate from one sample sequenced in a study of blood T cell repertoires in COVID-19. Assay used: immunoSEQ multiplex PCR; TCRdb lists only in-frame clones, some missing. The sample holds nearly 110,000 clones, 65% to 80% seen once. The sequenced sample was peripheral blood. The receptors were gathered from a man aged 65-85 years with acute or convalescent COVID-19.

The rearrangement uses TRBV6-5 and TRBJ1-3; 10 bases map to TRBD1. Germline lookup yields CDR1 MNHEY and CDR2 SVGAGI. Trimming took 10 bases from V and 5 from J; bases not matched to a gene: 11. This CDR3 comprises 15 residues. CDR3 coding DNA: TGTGCCATATCAGACAGGGGGCGCCTCAGAAACACCATATATTTT. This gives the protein CAISDRGRLRNTIYF.

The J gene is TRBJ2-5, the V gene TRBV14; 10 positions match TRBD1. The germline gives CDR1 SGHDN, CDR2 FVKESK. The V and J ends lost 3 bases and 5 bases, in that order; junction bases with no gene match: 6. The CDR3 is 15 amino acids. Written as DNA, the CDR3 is TGTGCCAGCAGCCAGGGACAGGGGACTTGGGAGACCCAGTACTTC. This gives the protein CASSQGQGTWETQYF.

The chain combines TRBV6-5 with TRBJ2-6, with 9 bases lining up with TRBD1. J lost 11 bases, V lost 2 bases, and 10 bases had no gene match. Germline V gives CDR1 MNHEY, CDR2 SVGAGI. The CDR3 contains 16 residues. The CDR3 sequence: CASSYDNDRGSDVLTF. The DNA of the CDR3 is TGTGCCAGCAGTTACGATAATGACAGGGGGTCCGACGTCCTGACTTTC.